This T cell receptor (beta chain) was captured in a study of cytomegalovirus exposure and HLA in healthy donors. The repertoire was sequenced with immunoSEQ multiplex PCR; TCRdb's copy has only in-frame clones and lacks some. This sample has fewer than 90,000 clones; less than 95% occur once, and the top ten carry approximately 3.4%. From germline, CDR1 is KGHSH and CDR2 LQKENI. The CDR3 sequence is 14 residues long. The J segment lost 7 bases and the V segment lost 3 bases, leaving 6 bases of the junction unmatched. Whole-study findings and limits: Cytomegalovirus association was listed for approximately 160 TCR beta chains.

Comment on this clone: Antigen: not known.

Sequenced: PBMCs. The chain employs TRBV18 and TRBJ2-4; 7 bases agree with TRBD1. The TCR comes from a woman younger than 35 in good health and CMV-seropositive. Here the CDR3 reads CASSPGTASNIQYF. The DNA of the CDR3 is TGTGCCAGCTCACCCGGGACAGCCAGCAACATTCAGTACTTC.